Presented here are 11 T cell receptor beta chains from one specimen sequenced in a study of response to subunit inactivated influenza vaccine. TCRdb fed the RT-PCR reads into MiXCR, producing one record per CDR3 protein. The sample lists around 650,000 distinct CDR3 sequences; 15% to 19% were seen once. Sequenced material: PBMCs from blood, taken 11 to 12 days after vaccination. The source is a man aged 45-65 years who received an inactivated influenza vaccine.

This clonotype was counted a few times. CDR3 residues: CSAIRLQAGVNVNEQYF. The CDR3 nucleotides are TGCAGTGCTATCAGACTCCAAGCGGGAGTTAACGTCAACGAGCAGTACTTC. The chain employs TRBV20-1 and TRBJ2-7; 8 bases match TRBD2. J was trimmed by 5 bases and V by 4 bases; bases with no gene match: 19. Germline V gene data show CDR1 as DFQATT and CDR2 as SNEGSKA (reference sequence). The CDR3 runs to 17 residues.

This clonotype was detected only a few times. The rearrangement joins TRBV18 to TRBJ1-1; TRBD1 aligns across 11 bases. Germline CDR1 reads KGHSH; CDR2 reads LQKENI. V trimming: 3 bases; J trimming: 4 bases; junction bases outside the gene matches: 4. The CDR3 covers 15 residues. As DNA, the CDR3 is TGTGCCAGCTCACCTGGGGGACAGGGGGGCACTGAAGCTTTCTTT. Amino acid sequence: CASSPGGQGGTEAFF.

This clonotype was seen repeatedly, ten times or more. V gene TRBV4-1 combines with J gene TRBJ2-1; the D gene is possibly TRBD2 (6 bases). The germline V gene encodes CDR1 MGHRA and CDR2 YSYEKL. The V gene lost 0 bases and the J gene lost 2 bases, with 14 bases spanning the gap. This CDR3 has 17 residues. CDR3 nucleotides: TGCGCCAGCAGCCAAGATCTAGGGCGGGGTCCCTACAATGAGCAGTTCTTC. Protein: CASSQDLGRGPYNEQFF.

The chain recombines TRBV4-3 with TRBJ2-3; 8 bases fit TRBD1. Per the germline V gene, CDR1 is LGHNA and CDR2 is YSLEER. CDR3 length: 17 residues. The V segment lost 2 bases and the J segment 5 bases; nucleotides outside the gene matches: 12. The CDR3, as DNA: TGCGCCAGCAGCCAACTTTCCCGACAGGGGTATGGAGATACGCAGTATTTT. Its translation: CASSQLSRQGYGDTQYF.

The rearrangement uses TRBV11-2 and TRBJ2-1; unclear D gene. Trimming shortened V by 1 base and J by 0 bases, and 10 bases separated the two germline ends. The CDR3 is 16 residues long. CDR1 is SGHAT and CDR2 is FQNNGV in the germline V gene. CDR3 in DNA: TGTGCCAGCAGCTTAGCATTTATGCTCTCCTACAATGAGCAGTTCTTC. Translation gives CASSLAFMLSYNEQFF.

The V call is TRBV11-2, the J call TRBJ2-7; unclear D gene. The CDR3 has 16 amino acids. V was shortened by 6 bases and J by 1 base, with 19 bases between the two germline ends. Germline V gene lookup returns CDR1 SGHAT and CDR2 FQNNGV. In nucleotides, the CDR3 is TGTGCCAGCAGTTCCACGCGGCTAAGAGCGTCCTACGAGCAGTACTTC. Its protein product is CASSSTRLRASYEQYF.

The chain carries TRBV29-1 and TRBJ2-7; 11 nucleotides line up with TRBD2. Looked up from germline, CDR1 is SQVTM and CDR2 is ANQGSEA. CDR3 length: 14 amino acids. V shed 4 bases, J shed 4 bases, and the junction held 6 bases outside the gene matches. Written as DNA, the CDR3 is TGCAGCGTTGTGGCTAGCGGGAGGCTATACGAGCAGTACTTC. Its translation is CSVVASGRLYEQYF.

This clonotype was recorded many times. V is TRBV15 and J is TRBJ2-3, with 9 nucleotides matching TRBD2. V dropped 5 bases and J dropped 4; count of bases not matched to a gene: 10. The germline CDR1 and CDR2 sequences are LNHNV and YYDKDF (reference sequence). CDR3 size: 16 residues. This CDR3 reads CATSSGSGSGADTQYF. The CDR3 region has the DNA TGTGCCACCAGCTCTGGTAGCGGGAGTGGGGCAGATACGCAGTATTTT.

CDR3 bases: TGCGCCAGCAGCTCATGGACTAGCGGGAGTTCGTCCTACAATGAGCAGTTCTTC. Its protein is CASSSWTSGSSSYNEQFF. This chain links TRBV5-1 with TRBJ2-1; 13 bases align to TRBD2. CDR3 size: 18 residues. V shed 3 bases and J 1 base; nucleotides not matched to a gene: 7. Germline CDR1 reads SGHRS; CDR2 reads YFSETQ.

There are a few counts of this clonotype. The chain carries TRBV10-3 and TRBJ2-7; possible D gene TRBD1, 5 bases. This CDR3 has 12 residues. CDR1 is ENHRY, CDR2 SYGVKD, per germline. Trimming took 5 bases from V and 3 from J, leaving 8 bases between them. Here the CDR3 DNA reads TGTGCCATCAGTCAGGGCATCTACGAGCAGTACTTC. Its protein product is CAISQGIYEQYF.

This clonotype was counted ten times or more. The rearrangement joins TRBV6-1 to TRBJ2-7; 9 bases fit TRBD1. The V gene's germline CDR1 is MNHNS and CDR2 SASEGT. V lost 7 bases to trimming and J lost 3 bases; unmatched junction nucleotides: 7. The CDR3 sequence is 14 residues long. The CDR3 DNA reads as TGTGCCAGCAACGGGGGACAGGGAGGCTACGAGCAGTACTTC. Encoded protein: CASNGGQGGYEQYF.